This TCR beta chain emerged from a study of T cell responses to AZD1222 COVID-19 vaccine. The assay was immunoSEQ multiplex PCR, and TCRdb's table has in-frame clones only and misses some. Altogether approximately 83,000 clones are present, over 80% being singletons, with the ten largest covering 4.5%. With 1 base clipped from V and 6 bases from J, the junction kept 6 bases outside the gene matches. Germline CDR1 reads SGHTA; CDR2 reads FQGNSA. CDR3 length: 15 amino acids. V usage is TRBV7-2 and J usage is TRBJ2-3, with 8 bases fitting TRBD2. The material sequenced was peripheral blood, taken on day 0 of MenACWY control vaccination. The receptor was derived from an adult in good health. The CDR3 region is CASSLGPGGLDTQYF. In DNA, the CDR3 is TGTGCCAGCAGCTTAGGTCCGGGGGGGTTGGATACGCAGTATTTT.